This paragraph reports one T cell receptor (beta chain). The CDR3 has 16 residues. The germline V gene encodes CDR1 MNHEY and CDR2 SMNVEV (reference sequence). The V and J ends lost 5 bases and 2 bases respectively, with 18 bases between them. This entry comes from a study of early T cells in non-severe SARS-CoV-2 infection. Study information: Bulk RNA taken from unsorted whole blood was sequenced, leaving chains unpaired.

Attached unique molecular identifiers marked individual cDNA molecules. TCRdb re-analysed the 5' RACE reads in MiXCR, keeping a single row per CDR3 protein. Here the sample spans about 21,000 distinct CDR3 sequences, around 5.8% being singletons. This TCR derives from an adult who was a healthcare worker with PCR-confirmed SARS-CoV-2 infection or an uninfected control (not recorded which). The sequencing here drew on whole blood, taken at baseline. V gene TRBV27 combines with J gene TRBJ2-5, with D possibly being TRBD1 or TRBD2 (5 bases each). In nucleotides, the CDR3 is TGTGCCAGCAGTGAGGGGCGAGCGCTCCAACAAGAGACCCAGTACTTC. Translation: CASSEGRALQQETQYF.